These 6 T cell receptor beta chains were all obtained from the same sample, sequenced in a study of T-cell reconstitution after alpha-beta-depleted transplantation in children. Preparation of the TCRbeta library involved a method that used unique molecular identifiers. TCRdb independently ran MiXCR on the PCR reads; one entry per CDR3 protein. The sample has hundreds of thousands of distinct CDR3 sequences, 20% to 25% seen once. Sequences were derived from PBMCs, mostly from graft donor cells, sampled 360 days after TCRalphabeta/CD19-depleted stem cell transplant. The source of these receptors is a boy in the first two years of life who had a stem cell transplant for acute myeloid leukemia, so the T cells may come from the graft donor.

There are many counts of this clonotype. The chain employs TRBV28 and TRBJ1-1; D is unresolved. V was trimmed by 3 bases and J by 2 bases, leaving 13 bases between them. The CDR3 extends over 15 amino acids. Germline CDR1 MDHEN, CDR2 SYDVKM. In nucleotides, the CDR3 is TGTGCCAGCAGTTTGGCGATGTTACATAACACTGAAGCTTTCTTT. It translates to CASSLAMLHNTEAFF.

V and J are TRBV15 and TRBJ1-3; no clear D. The germline V and J ends were trimmed by 2 bases and 4 bases, with 15 bases remaining between them. The V gene's germline CDR1 is LNHNV and CDR2 YYDKDF (reference sequence). The CDR3 runs to 16 residues. The CDR3 region is CATSRITDSQGNTIYF. CDR3 bases: TGTGCCACCAGCAGAATCACCGACTCACAGGGAAACACCATATATTTT.

This clonotype was seen a handful of times. The CDR3 loop is CSARGLTGTAPYEQYV. CDR3 nucleotides: TGCAGTGCTAGGGGATTAACGGGGACAGCACCCTACGAGCAGTACGTC. The chain recombines TRBV20-1 with TRBJ2-7, with 7 positions matching TRBD1. CDR1 and CDR2 from the germline V gene are DFQATT and SNEGSKA (reference sequence). Trimming at V came to 3 bases and at J to 2 bases, leaving 13 bases not matched to a gene. The CDR3 spans 16 residues.

The chain combines TRBV4-3 with TRBJ2-2; 8 bases are a match to TRBD1. Germline V gives CDR1 LGHNA, CDR2 YSLEER. This CDR3 is built from 15 residues. J was trimmed by 6 bases and V by 2 bases; bases with no gene match: 5. The CDR3: CASSQLLQGAGELFF. CDR3 nucleotide sequence: TGCGCCAGCAGCCAACTGCTACAGGGGGCCGGGGAGCTGTTTTTT.

A few counts support this clonotype. The genes are TRBV10-3 and TRBJ1-3; D possibly corresponds to TRBD1 (6 bases). Germline assignment: CDR1 ENHRY and CDR2 SYGVKD. The length of the CDR3 is 13 residues. Trimming shortened V by 2 bases and J by 6 bases, and 8 bases separated the two germline ends. The CDR3 nucleotides read TGTGCCATCAGTGAGGGACAGCCAAACACCATATATTTT. Protein: CAISEGQPNTIYF.

This chain joins TRBV7-2 and TRBJ1-5; tentatively, D is TRBD1 (6 bases). The CDR3 runs 15 residues. V dropped 5 bases and J dropped 1 base, with 12 bases sitting between them. Germline V gene data show CDR1 as SGHTA and CDR2 as FQGNSA. This CDR3 is CASSPDRMSNQPQHF. The CDR3 region has the DNA TGTGCCAGCAGCCCCGACAGGATGAGCAATCAGCCCCAGCATTTT.